The clone carrying this T cell receptor beta chain appeared once. Its antigen is as yet unknown. These data come from a study of OX40 agonist ivuxolimab in advanced cancers. Study-level results: Expanded clones were, on average, more numerous among CD8+ T cells than CD4+.

This CDR3 spans 15 amino acids. Germline values: CDR1 SGHRS, CDR2 YFSETQ. V lost 0 bases to trimming and J lost 4 bases, with 14 bases between them. TCRdb's table, derived via immunoSEQ multiplex PCR, lists solely in-frame clones and lacks some. The table has under 25,000 clones, 85% to 90% seen once. The investigators sampled blood at baseline, at cycle 4 day 1, and at cycle 7 day 1. This clonotype was sampled from an adult with an advanced solid tumor such as melanoma, head and neck, liver or kidney cancer. The chain has TRBV5-1 and TRBJ2-7; possibly TRBD1 or TRBD2 for D (5 bases each). Sequencing was performed on CD4+ or CD8+ T cells sorted from blood, taken in a trial of the OX40 agonist ivuxolimab. DNA for the CDR3: TGCGCCAGCAGCTTGGCCAGAGGGGATAGGTACGAGCAGTACTTC. Protein sequence: CASSLARGDRYEQYF.